What follows is one TCR beta chain and its context. Its antigen is still unknown. The data were taken from a study of a mutant IDH1 vaccine in newly diagnosed glioma. Study as a whole: Of treated patients, about 60% were men and about 38% women, averaging around 39 years. Antecedent treatment encompassed radiotherapy, temozolomide, or their combination; the majority received both. Whole-study findings and limits: Vaccine-induced responses were seen in roughly 93% of patients, spanning several MHC alleles.

This table comes from immunoSEQ multiplex PCR, and its TCRdb copy is limited to in-frame clones, with some not included. Among about 46,000 clones listed, 75% to 90% were seen once. V was clipped by 10 bases and J by 0 bases, with 10 bases between them. Germline CDR1 MGHDK, CDR2 SYGVNS. The CDR3 spans 13 residues. The sample's time point: baseline, week 1 (first vaccination visit). Treatment described: pre-vaccination baseline after standard-of-care therapy. Each tumor in the donors was a new WHO grade 3 or 4 astrocytoma, IDH1-mutant and ATRX-lost. The starting material was PBMCs, obtained from a glioma patient treated with radiotherapy, temozolomide or both. The V and J genes are TRBV25-1 and TRBJ1-3; TRBD1 is a possible D gene (5 bases). The TCR sequence derives from a middle-aged man with glioma. The CDR3 is CATRQNSGNTIYF. DNA of the CDR3: TGTGCCACCAGACAGAACTCTGGAAACACCATATATTTT.